This T cell receptor (beta chain) derives from a study of shared clonotypes between healthy human individuals. Regarding this clone: Its antigen is unidentified.

Study results and limitations: Naive subsets tended to show greater estimated richness than memory subsets.

None of the donors, who were healthy HIV-negative adults, had recently had acute infections or vaccinations. The input for sorted-subset replicate PCRs was approximately 200 ng DNA, about 30,000 T cell genomes. Profiled with immunoSEQ multiplex PCR; TCRdb holds only in-frame clones, not every one. This sample carries 2 million to 2.5 million clones, approximately 94% of them seen once, and the ten largest clones take roughly 0.13%. Germline V lookup: CDR1 LNHDA, CDR2 SQIVND (reference sequence). The germline V and J ends were trimmed by 4 bases and 2 bases, with 18 bases remaining between them. The CDR3 extends over 16 amino acids.

The gene calls are TRBV19 and TRBJ2-7; the D is unclear. The receptor was derived from a man younger than 35 in good health. The sample consisted of naive CD4+ T cells sorted from blood. Noted subset: CD45RA+ positively selected. The CDR3: CASSTNGPPGPYEQYF. The DNA of the CDR3 is TGTGCCAGTAGTACGAATGGCCCGCCGGGTCCCTACGAGCAGTACTTC.